The present T cell receptor (beta chain) was sequenced within a study of breast tumors, draining lymph nodes, adjacent tissues. Whole-study findings and limits: Data fit most tumor T cells coming from lymph node, expanding in tumor. The lymph node origin of tumor T cells was framed as consistent with a hypothesis, not demonstrated.

Trimming cost V 2 bases and J 7 bases, with 5 bases left between them. Germline CDR1 is SGHDT and CDR2 is YYEEEE. The CDR3 spans 11 residues. Samples came from axillary lymph nodes draining the breast cancer. Of note for this clonotype: The antigen remains undetermined. This may arise from a read error, as a much more abundant clone is one base away.

TCRdb reprocessed the multiplex PCR reads with MiXCR, giving one entry per CDR3 protein. The table shows about 130,000 distinct CDR3 sequences, with roughly 20% occurring only once. The TCR originated in a female donor with breast cancer. Some clones in this sample may be carry-over from other donors' samples. Sample: axillary lymph node tissue. This chain links TRBV5-6 with TRBJ2-3; D is uncertain. CDR3 sequence reads: CASSLKHTQYF. The CDR3 nucleotides are TGTGCCAGCAGCTTAAAGCATACGCAGTATTTT.